This record concerns one TCR beta chain sequence. Looked up from germline, CDR1 is LNHDA and CDR2 is SQIVND (reference sequence). After removal of 7 bases from V and 6 bases from J, the junction contained 3 bases not matched to a gene. The length of the CDR3 is 12 residues. MiXCR, run by TCRdb on the 5' RACE reads, gives a single entry per CDR3 protein. The sample records 460,000 or so distinct CDR3 sequences, 14% being singletons. This record belongs to a study of identical twins. In addition, the sample was reused for a study of yellow fever vaccine responses in identical twins.

The sample taken for sequencing was CD4+ T cells sorted from blood. The TCR originated in a woman aged 18-29 years in good health. The gene calls are TRBV19 and TRBJ1-2, with 9 bases fitting TRBD1. DNA for the CDR3: TGTGCCAGTAAAGGACAGGGGAATGGCTACACCTTC. This gives the protein CASKGQGNGYTF.